The 14 T cell receptor beta chains below come from one sample, sequenced in a study of shared clonotypes between healthy human individuals. Measured with immunoSEQ multiplex PCR; TCRdb has only the in-frame clones, and not every one. The sample shows roughly 2.5 million clones, more than 80% of them seen only once. Specimen: naive CD4+ T cells sorted from blood. Subset reported: CD45RA+ positively selected. The source of these receptors is a man aged 18 to 35 in good health.

The chain couples TRBV13 to TRBJ2-7, with D hard to call. Germline assignment: CDR1 PRHDT and CDR2 FYEKMQ (reference sequence). The V end was cut by 6 bases, the J end by 5 bases, with 14 bases between. The CDR3 is 13 amino acids. The CDR3 spells CASRDTFNHEQYF. The CDR3 DNA sequence: TGTGCCAGCAGAGACACCTTCAACCACGAGCAGTACTTC. The full variable domain, with the rest looked up from reference TRBV13 and TRBJ2-7, is AAGVIQSPRHLIKEKRETATLKCYPIPRHDTVYWYQQGPGQDPQFLISFYEKMQSDKGSIPDRFSAQQFSDYHSELNMSSLELGDSALYFCASRDTFNHEQYFGPGTRLTVT.

The V and J genes are TRBV30 and TRBJ2-1; a weak D match, TRBD2 (5 bases). V lost 4 bases and J lost 2, with 21 bases in between. Germline lookup yields CDR1 GTSNPN and CDR2 SVGIG (reference sequence). The CDR3 is 17 residues long. CDR3 DNA: TGTGCCTGGATTCACCGTAATTTAGCGCTTCCCTACAATGAGCAGTTCTTC. Its translation: CAWIHRNLALPYNEQFF. The full variable domain, rest sourced from reference TRBV30 and TRBJ2-1, is SQTIHQWPATLVQPVGSPLSLECTVEGTSNPNLYWYRQAAGRGLQLLFYSVGIGQISSEVPQNLSASRPQDRQFILSSKKLLLSDSGFYLCAWIHRNLALPYNEQFFGPGTRLTVL.

This clone was seen a single time. The chain uses TRBV29-1 and TRBJ1-3; 7 bases agree with TRBD1. The germline V gene has CDR1 SQVTM and CDR2 ANQGSEA. Trimming at V came to 6 bases and at J to 1 base, leaving 12 bases not matched to a gene. The length of the CDR3 is 16 residues. DNA for the CDR3: TGCAGCGTCATATCTGGAGGGGGCGCTTCTGGAAACACCATATATTTT. This sequence encodes CSVISGGGASGNTIYF.

The gene calls are TRBV19 and TRBJ1-4; D is uncertain. V lost 2 bases and J 7 bases, leaving 8 bases between the germline ends. The CDR3 spans 13 residues. The germline V gene has CDR1 LNHDA and CDR2 SQIVND (reference sequence). The CDR3 reads CASSIRTPEKLFF. The DNA of the CDR3 is TGTGCCAGTAGTATAAGGACCCCTGAAAAACTGTTTTTT.

The genes are TRBV7-2 and TRBJ2-5; TRBD2 is a possible D gene (5 bases). Gene TRBJ2-7 matches the end of the DNA better, so the J call may be wrong. The CDR3 sequence is 15 residues long. Looked up from germline, CDR1 is SGHTA and CDR2 is FQGNSA. In DNA form, the CDR3 reads TGTGCCAGCAGCTTCTTTCTAGCCGTCTCCTACGAGCAGTACTTC. Amino acid sequence: CASSFFLAVSYEQYF.

This sequence joins TRBV5-8 and TRBJ1-2; D unresolved. Germline CDR1 is SGHTS and CDR2 is YDEGEE. Trimming took off 4 bases at V and 3 bases at J, with 16 bases between the two ends. The CDR3 runs 15 residues. The CDR3 nucleotides read TGTGCCAGCAGCCCCCCCGGCGGGATTGACTATGGCTACACCTTC. Encoded protein: CASSPPGGIDYGYTF.

The V gene is TRBV5-1, the J gene TRBJ2-7; D not resolved. This CDR3 is 13 amino acids long. Trimming removed 0 bases at V and 5 bases at J, with 9 bases between. The V gene's germline CDR1 is SGHRS and CDR2 YFSETQ. Written as DNA, the CDR3 is TGCGCCAGCAGCTTGGTAGCTATGGACGAGCAGTACTTC. Protein sequence: CASSLVAMDEQYF. The full variable domain, in which reference TRBV5-1 and TRBJ2-7 provide the parts outside the CDR3, is KAGVTQTPRYLIKTRGQQVTLSCSPISGHRSVSWYQQTPGQGLQFLFEYFSETQRNKGNFPGRFSGRQFSNSRSEMNVSTLELGDSALYLCASSLVAMDEQYFGPGTRLTVT.

In DNA form, the CDR3 reads TGCGCCAGCAGCTTGGGAGCTAGCGGGGGCGGAGAGCAGTACTTC. Its translation: CASSLGASGGGEQYF. The gene calls are TRBV5-1 and TRBJ2-7; 10 bases are a match to TRBD2. CDR3 size: 15 residues. The ends lost 0 bases at V and 7 bases at J; junction bases unmatched: 7. Germline-derived CDR1 and CDR2 are SGHRS and YFSETQ.

This clone was seen more than once but under ten times. Other DNA sequences of this sample code for an identical CDR3. The chain recombines TRBV5-1 with TRBJ1-6, with D perhaps TRBD1 (5 bases). The germline V and J ends were trimmed by 0 bases and 7 bases, with 11 bases remaining between them. The CDR3 is 15 residues long. Germline assignment: CDR1 SGHRS and CDR2 YFSETQ. The CDR3 coding sequence is TGCGCCAGCAGCTTGGATGGACAACTAAATTCACCCCTCCACTTT. This sequence encodes CASSLDGQLNSPLHF.

V is TRBV6-1 and J is TRBJ2-7; D is perhaps TRBD1 (5 bases). The germline gives CDR1 MNHNS, CDR2 SASEGT. Trimming removed 5 bases from V and 3 bases from J, with 14 bases in between. The CDR3 extends over 14 amino acids. The CDR3 sequence is CASSLTRADYEQYF. CDR3 nucleotides: TGTGCCAGCAGTTTAACCAGGGCGGACTACGAGCAGTACTTC.

This chain links TRBV5-1 with TRBJ2-3; TRBD2 might be the D (5 bases). The CDR3 has 14 residues. Germline CDR1 is SGHRS and CDR2 is YFSETQ. The V end was cut by 5 bases, the J end by 0 bases, with 10 bases between. This CDR3 reads CASRRGTSTDTQYF. The CDR3 DNA reads TGCGCCAGCAGACGGGGAACCAGCACAGATACGCAGTATTTT.

The J gene is TRBJ2-5, the V gene TRBV11-2; a weak D match, TRBD1 (6 bases). The germline V and J ends were trimmed by 5 bases and 0 bases, with 16 bases remaining between them. CDR1 is SGHAT, CDR2 FQNNGV, per germline. This CDR3 is built from 16 residues. The CDR3 is CASSPGQGLYQETQYF. In DNA form, the CDR3 reads TGTGCCAGCAGCCCCGGGCAGGGGTTGTACCAAGAGACCCAGTACTTC.

The chain joins TRBV2 to TRBJ2-5; 7 bases align to TRBD1. The CDR3 length is 14 residues. CDR1 is SNHLY, CDR2 FYNNEI, per germline. V trimming: 4 bases; J trimming: 3 bases; junction bases outside the gene matches: 5. CDR3 amino acids: CASSVETGKETQYF. As DNA, the CDR3 is TGTGCCAGCAGTGTGGAGACAGGGAAAGAGACCCAGTACTTC.

The rearrangement links TRBV7-2 to TRBJ2-5; D is perhaps TRBD2 (6 bases). The germline CDR1 and CDR2 sequences are SGHTA and FQGNSA. This CDR3 spans 15 amino acids. V lost 3 bases, J lost 2 bases, and 13 bases lay in between. The chain's CDR3 is CASSFAGREQETQYF. The DNA for the CDR3 is TGTGCCAGCAGCTTCGCGGGGCGGGAACAAGAGACCCAGTACTTC.